The sequence of this T cell receptor (beta chain) was determined in a study of tumor and adjacent non-tumor tissue in lung cancer. Germline lookup yields CDR1 LGHNA and CDR2 YNFKEQ. The CDR3 runs to 14 residues. About this clonotype: Antigen unknown. A junction boundary mismatches the germline segment, possibly from a read error.

A modified ARM-PCR protocol with three rounds of nested PCR amplified TCRbeta. TCRdb re-called the multiplex PCR reads through MiXCR, storing one row per CDR3 protein. The sample has 200,000 or so distinct CDR3 sequences; 60% to 85% are singletons. Regarding the study as a whole: In normal lung, the top 100 clones were significantly more dominant than in tumor.

This sample's RNA came from whole unsorted tissue. This receptor was obtained from a man in his 60s with non-small cell lung cancer. Sequenced: lung tumor tissue. The rearrangement links TRBV4-2 to TRBJ2-3; D possibly matches TRBD1 or TRBD2 (6 bases each). CDR3 region: CATGDFPSTYTQYF. As DNA, the CDR3 is TGTGCCACAGGGGACTTCCCTAGCACATATACGCAGTATTTT.